This T cell receptor beta chain derives from a study of cytomegalovirus exposure and HLA in healthy donors. Germline V gene lookup returns CDR1 MNHNY and CDR2 SVGAGI (reference sequence). CDR3 length: 16 amino acids. The V gene lost 3 bases and the J gene lost 5 bases, with 17 bases spanning the gap. This PCR relied on a set of 60 Vbeta primers and 13 Jbeta primers. Measured with immunoSEQ multiplex PCR; TCRdb has only the in-frame clones, and not every one. The sample lists around 150,000 clones, less than 85% occurring once. The chain recombines TRBV6-6 with TRBJ1-5; no firm D call. What was sequenced was PBMCs. The origin of this receptor is a man aged 60-69 years in good health and CMV-seronegative. The CDR3 sequence: CASSYILGRNHQPQHF. The CDR3 bases are TGTGCCAGCAGTTATATCCTAGGTCGGAATCATCAGCCCCAGCATTTT.